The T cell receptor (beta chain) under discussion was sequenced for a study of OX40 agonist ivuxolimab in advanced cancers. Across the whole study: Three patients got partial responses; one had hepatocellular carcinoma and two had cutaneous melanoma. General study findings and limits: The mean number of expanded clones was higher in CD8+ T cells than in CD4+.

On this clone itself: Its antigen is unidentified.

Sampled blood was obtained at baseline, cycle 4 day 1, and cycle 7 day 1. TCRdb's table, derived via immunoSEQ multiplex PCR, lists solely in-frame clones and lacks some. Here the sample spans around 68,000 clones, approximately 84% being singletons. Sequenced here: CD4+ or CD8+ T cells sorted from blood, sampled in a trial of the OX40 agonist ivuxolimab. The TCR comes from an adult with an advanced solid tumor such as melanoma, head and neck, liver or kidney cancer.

The CDR3 region has the DNA TGTGCCACCAGCAGAGGGGATCTTAACTATGGCTACACCTTC. Translated: CATSRGDLNYGYTF. V is TRBV15 and J is TRBJ1-2; unclear D gene. The V gene's germline CDR1 is LNHNV and CDR2 YYDKDF (reference sequence). There are 14 residues in the CDR3. V was shortened by 1 base and J by 1 base, with 7 bases between the two germline ends.